These 26 T cell receptor beta chains were all obtained from the same sample, sequenced in a study of blood T cell repertoires in COVID-19. Here immunoSEQ multiplex PCR was the method, and the copy in TCRdb shows in-frame clones only, minus some. The sample comprises about 220,000 clones, less than 90% of which are singletons, and under 3% rests with the top ten. The sample consisted of PBMCs or T cells enriched from blood (not recorded which). The receptors originated from a woman aged 25-40 years who had recovered from COVID-19.

This clone was detected only once. The chain combines TRBV18 with TRBJ2-7, with 10 bases identical to TRBD1. This CDR3 region has 14 residues. Germline V gives CDR1 KGHSH, CDR2 LQKENI. Trimming at V came to 5 bases and at J to 0 bases, leaving 1 base not matched to a gene. CDR3 protein: CASSGTGASYEQYF. In DNA, the CDR3 is TGTGCCAGCTCAGGGACAGGGGCCTCCTACGAGCAGTACTTC. The complete variable domain, with remaining parts taken from reference TRBV18 and TRBJ2-7, reads NAGVMQNPRHLVRRRGQEARLRCSPMKGHSHVYWYRQLPEEGLKFMVYLQKENIIDESGMPKERFSAEFPKEGPSILRIQQVVRGDSAAYFCASSGTGASYEQYFGPGTRLTVT.

The chain couples TRBV7-9 to TRBJ2-1; 7 bases are a match to TRBD1. Trimming removed 4 bases from V and 1 base from J; junction bases left unmatched: 10. Looked up from germline, CDR1 is SEHNR and CDR2 is FQNEAQ (reference sequence). The CDR3 consists of 17 residues. The DNA for the CDR3 is TGTGCCAGCAGCTCCCAGACCGGGACAGCATCCTACAATGAGCAGTTCTTC. Protein product: CASSSQTGTASYNEQFF.

This clone was found a few times. V usage is TRBV5-1 and J usage is TRBJ1-1; D is possibly TRBD1 (5 bases). The V end was cut by 3 bases, the J end by 1 base, with 13 bases between. The CDR3 is made up of 15 amino acids. Germline CDR1 is SGHRS and CDR2 is YFSETQ. Here the CDR3 reads CASSSQTVPNTEAFF. CDR3 in DNA: TGCGCCAGCAGCTCCCAGACAGTTCCGAACACTGAAGCTTTCTTT.

The chain employs TRBV6-5 and TRBJ1-1; D is possibly TRBD1 (6 bases). V lost 4 bases to trimming and J lost 0 bases, with 9 bases between them. Looked up from germline, CDR1 is MNHEY and CDR2 is SVGAGI. The CDR3 loop spans 14 amino acids. The CDR3 DNA follows: TGTGCCAGCAGTTTCGGACAGCTGAACACTGAAGCTTTCTTT. This sequence encodes CASSFGQLNTEAFF.

The rearrangement links TRBV16 to TRBJ1-5, with a tentative D call TRBD1 (6 bases). Germline lookup yields CDR1 KGHSY and CDR2 FQNENV. The CDR3 is 14 amino acids. V lost 1 base, J lost 4 bases, and 8 bases lay in between. The CDR3 reads CASSQLGANQPQHF. CDR3 nucleotide sequence: TGTGCCAGCAGCCAATTGGGGGCTAATCAGCCCCAGCATTTT.

This clone has a count of ten or more. The chain couples TRBV19 to TRBJ2-3; 12 bases line up with TRBD2. The germline CDR1 and CDR2 sequences are LNHDA and SQIVND (reference sequence). This CDR3 has 15 amino acids. The junction had 6 bases not matched to a gene; V was cut back by 4 bases and J by 7 bases. The CDR3 sequence is CASSSTSGGFNTQYF. CDR3 bases: TGTGCCAGTAGTAGCACTAGCGGGGGGTTTAATACGCAGTATTTT.

The chain couples TRBV7-9 to TRBJ2-4; weak D call: TRBD1 (7 bases). This CDR3 comprises 16 residues. Trimming took off 4 bases at V and 8 bases at J, with 21 bases between the two ends. Germline CDR1 is SEHNR and CDR2 is FQNEAQ (reference sequence). The CDR3 spells CASSWISTGRSDIQYF. The CDR3 coding sequence is TGTGCCAGCAGCTGGATTTCGACAGGGAGGTCAGACATTCAGTACTTC.

The chain couples TRBV19 to TRBJ1-1; D ambiguous. This CDR3 contains 12 residues. Trimming removed 7 bases at V and 1 base at J, with 7 bases between. Germline V gives CDR1 LNHDA, CDR2 SQIVND (reference sequence). In DNA, the CDR3 is TGTGCCAGTAAGAAGCGGAACACTGAAGCTTTCTTT. Translating gives CASKKRNTEAFF.

The rearrangement links TRBV3-1 (or the pseudogene TRBV3-2) to TRBJ1-4; D is possibly TRBD1 (6 bases). The CDR3 length is 14 residues. V lost 4 bases and J lost 3, with 9 bases in between. Germline V gives CDR1 LGHDT, CDR2 YNNKEL (reference sequence). This chain's CDR3 is CASSRGQANEKLFF. The CDR3, as DNA: TGTGCCAGCAGCCGGGGGCAGGCTAATGAAAAACTGTTTTTT.

The chain is built from TRBV5-1 and TRBJ1-6; 7 bases align to TRBD1. CDR1 is SGHRS, CDR2 YFSETQ, per germline. V gave up 4 bases and J gave up 7 bases; unmatched junction bases: 5. This CDR3 spans 14 amino acids. CDR3 in amino acids: CASSISRGNSPLHF. The CDR3 DNA reads TGCGCCAGCAGCATCAGCAGGGGGAATTCACCCCTCCACTTT.

This chain joins TRBV21-1 and TRBJ1-1; the table's D call, TRBD1, has no DNA check behind it. TRBV21-1 is a known pseudogene. This CDR3 has 14 amino acids. The CDR3 bases are TGTGCCAGCAGCAAGGGGCAGGGGGCCGCTGAAGCTTTCTTT. It yields the protein CASSKGQGAAEAFF.

The chain combines TRBV28 with TRBJ2-1, with TRBD2 as a possible D gene (5 bases). Trimming stripped 4 bases from V and 0 bases from J, with 16 bases between. This CDR3 contains 17 residues. Germline values: CDR1 MDHEN, CDR2 SYDVKM. The CDR3 reads CASSSSSAAYSYNEQFF. The CDR3 DNA follows: TGTGCCAGCAGTTCCTCCTCAGCGGCCTACTCCTACAATGAGCAGTTCTTC.

This clone came up a few times. V is TRBV5-1 and J is TRBJ1-3; 7 bases match TRBD1. CDR1 is SGHRS and CDR2 is YFSETQ in the germline V gene. There are 16 residues in the CDR3. After removal of 4 bases from V and 1 base from J, the junction contained 8 bases not matched to a gene. The CDR3 region is CASSPNLRGSGNTIYF. CDR3 in DNA: TGCGCCAGCAGCCCTAACCTCAGGGGGTCTGGAAACACCATATATTTT.

This chain links TRBV12-3 or TRBV12-4 with TRBJ1-2; D is uncertain. Trimming cost V 4 bases and J 2 bases, with 8 bases left between them. CDR3 size: 13 residues. The CDR3 nucleotides read TGTGCCAGCAGTTATCTACCAAACTATGGCTACACCTTC. Its protein product is CASSYLPNYGYTF.

V and J are TRBV29-1 and TRBJ2-3; 7 positions match TRBD2. The CDR3 totals 17 residues. The trim removed 2 bases at V and 4 bases at J, leaving 15 bases unmatched. Germline V gene data show CDR1 as SQVTM and CDR2 as ANQGSEA. CDR3 loop: CSVESHPGGGVPDTQYF. CDR3 in DNA: TGCAGCGTTGAATCACATCCCGGTGGGGGGGTCCCAGATACGCAGTATTTT.

J is TRBJ1-2 and V is TRBV19; 8 bases fit TRBD1. V lost 5 bases to trimming and J lost 8 bases; unmatched junction nucleotides: 4. CDR1 LNHDA and CDR2 SQIVND come from the germline V gene (reference sequence). CDR3 length: 12 residues. This CDR3 is CASSDRGEGYTF. The CDR3 DNA reads as TGTGCCAGTAGTGACAGGGGAGAGGGCTACACCTTC.

CDR3 nucleotide sequence: TGTGCCAGCAGCTTACAGGGGGTAGGTCAGCCCCAGCATTTT. Translating it yields CASSLQGVGQPQHF. The chain combines TRBV7-9 with TRBJ1-5; 7 nucleotides align to TRBD1. Per germline, CDR1 SEHNR and CDR2 FQNEAQ (reference sequence). This CDR3 has 14 residues. With V trimmed by 2 bases and J by 6 bases, 4 bases remained unmatched.

This chain connects TRBV7-9 to TRBJ1-2; D not certain. The CDR3 has 14 amino acids. Germline assignment: CDR1 SEHNR and CDR2 FQNEAQ (reference sequence). Between the trimmed V and J ends, which lost 4 bases and 3 bases, there was a span of 12 bases. The CDR3: CASSSPAGYYGYTF. CDR3 sequence (DNA): TGTGCCAGCAGCTCGCCCGCGGGGTACTATGGCTACACCTTC. The full variable domain, with the rest looked up from reference TRBV7-9 and TRBJ1-2, is DTGVSQNPRHKITKRGQNVTFRCDPISEHNRLYWYRQTLGQGPEFLTYFQNEAQLEKSRLLSDRFSAERPKGSFSTLEIQRTEQGDSAMYLCASSSPAGYYGYTFGSGTRLTVV.

This clone appeared a few times. The chain has TRBV5-4 and TRBJ1-1, with D unresolved. Germline assignment: CDR1 SGHNT and CDR2 YYREEE (reference sequence). Trimming took off 2 bases at V and 0 bases at J, with 11 bases between the two ends. The CDR3 is 15 residues long. DNA of the CDR3: TGTGCCAGCAGCTTCCTGAGAAGCATGAACACTGAAGCTTTCTTT. It specifies CASSFLRSMNTEAFF.

In the case of this clone: Just one base apart from a much larger clone, this may be a read error. This CDR3 reads CASGSTGDLPQHF. In DNA form, the CDR3 reads TGTGCTAGTGGGTCTACAGGGGACCTGCCCCAGCATTTT. V gene TRBV12-5 combines with J gene TRBJ1-5, with 7 nucleotides matching TRBD1. Germline V gene lookup returns CDR1 LGHNT and CDR2 FRNRAP. The V gene end was trimmed by 6 bases and the J gene end by 9 bases; junction bases not matched to a gene: 8. This CDR3 spans 13 amino acids.

Of note for this clone: The identical CDR3 is also encoded by other nucleotide sequences in the sample. The chain employs TRBV2 and TRBJ2-7; maybe TRBD1 (6 bases). The CDR3 length is 12 residues. From germline, CDR1 is SNHLY and CDR2 FYNNEI. Trimming removed 5 bases at V and 5 bases at J, with 10 bases between. CDR3 nucleotides: TGTGCCAGCAGTCCACAGGGCAACGAGCAGTACTTC. Its translation is CASSPQGNEQYF. The entire variable domain, with the rest obtained from reference TRBV2 and TRBJ2-7, is as follows: EPEVTQTPSHQVTQMGQEVILRCVPISNHLYFYWYRQILGQKVEFLVSFYNNEISEKSEIFDDQFSVERPDGSNFTLKIRSTKLEDSAMYFCASSPQGNEQYFGPGTRLTVT.

The chain links TRBV9 to TRBJ1-1; maybe TRBD1 (6 bases). V was shortened by 4 bases and J by 1 base, with 11 bases between the two germline ends. The CDR3 runs to 14 residues. Looked up from germline, CDR1 is SGDLS and CDR2 is YYNGEE. CDR3 loop: CASSPGHWNTEAFF. The CDR3 region has the DNA TGTGCCAGCAGCCCGGGACATTGGAACACTGAAGCTTTCTTT.

The rearrangement uses TRBV4-1 and TRBJ1-2, with a weak D call TRBD1 (6 bases). The CDR3 is 16 residues long. Germline V CDR1 and CDR2: MGHRA, YSYEKL. Trimming cost V 3 bases and J 0 bases, with 14 bases left between them. This CDR3 reads CASSHGRGGPNYGYTF. Written as DNA, the CDR3 is TGCGCCAGCAGCCATGGGAGGGGGGGGCCTAACTATGGCTACACCTTC.

The chain carries TRBV7-8 and TRBJ1-1, with 8 positions matching TRBD1. Germline V lookup: CDR1 SGHVS, CDR2 FQNEAQ. The CDR3 runs to 14 residues. V was clipped by 5 bases and J by 3 bases; unmatched bases: 5. In DNA, the CDR3 is TGTGCCAGCAGCACGCGGACAGGGTACACTGAAGCTTTCTTT. It is translated as CASSTRTGYTEAFF. Variable domain in full (rest from reference TRBV7-8 and TRBJ1-1): GAGVSQSPRYKVAKRGQDVALRCDPISGHVSLFWYQQALGQGPEFLTYFQNEAQLDKSGLPSDRFFAERPEGSVSTLKIQRTQQEDSAVYLCASSTRTGYTEAFFGQGTRLTVV.

The chain uses TRBV7-3 and TRBJ2-2, with TRBD1 matching 7 bases. The CDR3 sequence is 16 residues long. V was pared by 3 bases and J by 0 bases, with 4 bases of the junction left unmatched. Germline V gene data show CDR1 as SGHTA and CDR2 as FQGTGA. CDR3 region: CASSFSQGANTGELFF. In DNA, the CDR3 is TGTGCCAGCAGCTTTTCGCAGGGGGCGAACACCGGGGAGCTGTTTTTT.

This sequence joins TRBV14 and TRBJ1-1; TRBD1 might be the D (5 bases). CDR1 is SGHDN, CDR2 FVKESK, per germline. Trimming removed 1 base from V and 4 bases from J, with 10 bases in between. CDR3 size: 14 residues. Here the CDR3 DNA reads TGTGCCAGCAGCCAAGTGCCGGACACCACTGAAGCTTTCTTT. Its protein product is CASSQVPDTTEAFF.